These 20 T cell receptor beta chains were sequenced from one sample in a study of human T cells and chemical hapten exposure. The study extracted total RNA from unfractionated whole blood. TCRdb re-analysed the 5' RACE reads in MiXCR, keeping a single row per CDR3 protein. The data show 110,000 to 150,000 distinct CDR3 sequences, around 4% seen once. These receptors all come from a female donor in good health.

Many counts were recorded for this clonotype. V is TRBV27 and J is TRBJ1-3; 7 bases are shared with TRBD1. The CDR3 is 16 amino acids. Germline trimming cut 3 bases from V and 0 bases from J; bases unmatched to any gene: 5. Germline V gene data show CDR1 as MNHEY and CDR2 as SMNVEV (reference sequence). The CDR3 sequence: CASSFSAGGSGNTIYF. The CDR3 region has the DNA TGTGCCAGCAGTTTTTCGGCAGGGGGCTCTGGAAACACCATATATTTT.

J is TRBJ1-1 and V is TRBV7-3; 10 bases are shared with TRBD1. The trim removed 4 bases at V and 4 bases at J, leaving 3 bases unmatched. The CDR3 runs to 14 residues. Germline V gene sequence: CDR1 SGHTA, CDR2 FQGTGA. The CDR3 loop is CASSSGQGITEAFF. The CDR3, as DNA: TGTGCCAGCAGCTCGGGACAGGGGATCACTGAAGCTTTCTTT.

This clonotype was counted ten times or more. The V call is TRBV28, the J call TRBJ1-5; D is undetermined. The germline CDR1 and CDR2 sequences are MDHEN and SYDVKM. The CDR3 extends over 15 amino acids. Deletions cut 7 bases from V and 0 bases from J, with 13 bases between. The CDR3 is CASTVAGDSNQPQHF. DNA of the CDR3: TGTGCCAGCACCGTTGCAGGAGATAGCAATCAGCCCCAGCATTTT.

The V call is TRBV14, the J call TRBJ2-7; the match to TRBD1 covers 7 bases. With 0 bases clipped from V and 3 bases from J, the junction kept 17 bases outside the gene matches. Per the germline V gene, CDR1 is SGHDN and CDR2 is FVKESK. The CDR3 covers 19 residues. The CDR3 sequence is CASSQDEGRTGPNYYEQYF. Here the CDR3 DNA reads TGTGCCAGCAGCCAAGATGAGGGCCGGACAGGCCCCAACTACTACGAGCAGTACTTC.

This clonotype has ten or more counts. This chain connects TRBV7-9 to TRBJ1-6; TRBD1 matches at 12 bases. Germline CDR1 SEHNR, CDR2 FQNEAQ (reference sequence). J was trimmed by 12 bases and V by 5 bases; bases with no gene match: 8. The CDR3 totals 15 residues. This chain's CDR3 is CASSLSGQGARPLHF. CDR3 DNA sequence: TGTGCCAGCAGCCTCTCGGGACAGGGGGCGCGACCCCTCCACTTT.

In its sample, this clonotype was seen many times. The CDR3: CASSPLRQGKDMNTEAFF. The CDR3 DNA reads TGTGCCAGCTCACCATTACGACAGGGGAAGGACATGAACACTGAAGCTTTCTTT. The rearrangement uses TRBV18 and TRBJ1-1; 8 bases match TRBD1. V gave up 2 bases and J gave up 0 bases; unmatched junction bases: 11. This CDR3 is built from 18 residues. Germline V gene lookup returns CDR1 KGHSH and CDR2 LQKENI.

In this sample, this clonotype turned up many times. The rearrangement joins TRBV6-4 to TRBJ2-3; D is ambiguous. Looked up from germline, CDR1 is MRHNA and CDR2 is SNTAGT. The V gene lost 4 bases and the J gene lost 2 bases, with 13 bases spanning the gap. The CDR3 runs to 15 residues. CDR3 coding DNA: TGTGCCAGCAGTGCAGAGATTGCATCCACAGATACGCAGTATTTT. It encodes CASSAEIASTDTQYF.

The table lists this clonotype with many counts. The chain recombines TRBV7-3 with TRBJ1-1; D is uncertain. Germline V gene data show CDR1 as SGHTA and CDR2 as FQGTGA. This CDR3 comprises 13 residues. Trimming shortened V by 2 bases and J by 0 bases, and 4 bases separated the two germline ends. The CDR3 nucleotides read TGTGCCAGCAGCTTACAGTTGAACACTGAAGCTTTCTTT. It yields the protein CASSLQLNTEAFF.

The chain uses TRBV28 and TRBJ2-7; D possibly corresponds to TRBD2 (5 bases). In germline, CDR1 is MDHEN, CDR2 SYDVKM. The V and J ends lost 5 bases and 7 bases respectively, with 12 bases between them. This CDR3 is 12 amino acids long. For the CDR3, the DNA is TGTGCCAGCAGTCCTCCGGGGAGAGAGCAGTACTTC. It yields the protein CASSPPGREQYF.

This clonotype was recorded many times. This CDR3 is CSVGADHRRTGEEQYF. The CDR3 DNA sequence: TGCAGCGTTGGTGCAGACCACCGGCGGACCGGAGAAGAGCAGTACTTC. The rearrangement uses TRBV29-1 and TRBJ2-7; D is uncertain. CDR1 SQVTM and CDR2 ANQGSEA come from the germline V gene. Trimming removed 4 bases from V and 7 bases from J, with 26 bases in between. The CDR3 has 16 residues.

This clonotype was detected many times. This sequence joins TRBV2 and TRBJ2-5; D unclear. The V end lost 2 bases, the J end lost 3 bases, and 10 bases lay between the germline ends. The CDR3 extends over 14 amino acids. CDR1 is SNHLY and CDR2 is FYNNEI in the germline V gene. The DNA for the CDR3 is TGTGCCAGCAGTGAAATACTATCAGAAGAGACCCAGTACTTC. It is translated as CASSEILSEETQYF.

This clonotype was seen at least ten times. V usage is TRBV7-2 and J usage is TRBJ2-3; 7 nucleotides line up with TRBD2. This CDR3 region has 17 residues. J lost 4 bases, V lost 1 base, and 11 bases had no gene match. Germline V gene data show CDR1 as SGHTA and CDR2 as FQGNSA. The CDR3, as DNA: TGTGCCAGCAGCTTAGTTTTTGGGGGAGGGCAGGCAGATACGCAGTATTTT. Protein: CASSLVFGGGQADTQYF.

At least ten counts were recorded for this clonotype. This chain joins TRBV12-3 or TRBV12-4 and TRBJ1-2; 7 bases are a match to TRBD1. The CDR3 has 13 residues. With 5 bases clipped from V and 4 bases from J, the junction kept 4 bases outside the gene matches. The CDR3 sequence is CASSGDRAYGYTF. CDR3 DNA: TGTGCCAGCAGTGGGGACAGAGCCTATGGCTACACCTTC.

This clonotype was seen many times. The rearrangement uses TRBV12-3 or TRBV12-4 and TRBJ2-5; D is tentatively TRBD1 or TRBD2 (5 bases each). The V end was cut by 7 bases, the J end by 0 bases, with 12 bases between. The CDR3 is made up of 14 amino acids. CDR3 residues: CASTYLGHQETQYF. The CDR3, as DNA: TGTGCCAGCACCTATTTGGGACACCAAGAGACCCAGTACTTC.

Ten or more counts support this clonotype. The chain carries TRBV19 and TRBJ2-6; the match to TRBD1 covers 11 bases. The CDR3 sequence is 18 residues long. The trim removed 4 bases at V and 0 bases at J, leaving 5 bases unmatched. The germline CDR1 and CDR2 sequences are LNHDA and SQIVND (reference sequence). The CDR3 sequence is CASSTGTGGYSGANVLTF. The CDR3 nucleotides are TGTGCCAGTAGTACCGGGACAGGGGGATACTCTGGGGCCAACGTCCTGACTTTC.

This clonotype was seen ten or more times. This chain links TRBV4-3 with TRBJ1-2; D uncertain. The germline V and J ends were trimmed by 0 bases and 9 bases, with 5 bases remaining between them. CDR1 LGHNA and CDR2 YSLEER come from the germline V gene. The CDR3 length is 11 residues. The CDR3 reads CASSQERSYTF. The CDR3 DNA is TGCGCCAGCAGCCAAGAACGGAGCTACACCTTC.

This clonotype occurred many times. The chain's CDR3 is CASSPRGSDTQYF. CDR3 bases: TGTGCCAGCTCACCACGGGGCTCAGATACGCAGTATTTT. The rearrangement links TRBV18 to TRBJ2-3; the D gene is possibly TRBD1 (5 bases). CDR1 and CDR2 (germline): KGHSH, LQKENI. Trimming removed 1 base from V and 4 bases from J, with 6 bases in between. The CDR3 totals 13 residues.

Ten or more counts support this clonotype. The CDR3 coding sequence is TGTGCCAGCAGCTTAGCGGGGGGGCCCTACAATGAGCAGTTCTTC. Its translation is CASSLAGGPYNEQFF. The V call is TRBV7-2, the J call TRBJ2-1; perhaps TRBD2 as D (7 bases). CDR1 is SGHTA, CDR2 FQGNSA, per germline. The CDR3 runs to 15 residues. V was shortened by 0 bases and J by 2 bases, with 8 bases between the two germline ends.

This clonotype was seen only a few times. The chain couples TRBV24-1 to TRBJ2-5; 10 positions agree with TRBD1. The J segment lost 4 bases and the V segment lost 5 bases, leaving 6 bases of the junction unmatched. CDR1 KGHDR and CDR2 SFDVKD come from the germline V gene. The CDR3 contains 15 residues. The CDR3 DNA reads TGTGCCACCAGTGCCGCGACAGGGGGCTTAGAGACCCAGTACTTC. Encoded protein: CATSAATGGLETQYF.

This clonotype was recorded at least ten times. For the CDR3, the DNA is TGTGCCACTACCACGGGACAGCTCGGCTACACCTTC. Protein sequence: CATTTGQLGYTF. The chain employs TRBV19 and TRBJ1-2, with 7 bases fitting TRBD1. There are 12 residues in the CDR3. J was trimmed by 8 bases and V by 10 bases; bases with no gene match: 10. The V gene's germline CDR1 is LNHDA and CDR2 SQIVND (reference sequence).